This T cell receptor (beta chain) was profiled in a study of CD8 T cells in Susac syndrome. General study points: That the number of individuals in its TCR sequencing and HLA analysis was relatively small was acknowledged by the study.

V lost 3 bases, J lost 4 bases, and 18 bases lay in between. Germline CDR1 and CDR2: MNHEY and SMNVEV (reference sequence). CDR3 length: 16 residues. The multiple sclerosis controls were treatment-naive patients with relapsing-remitting disease that was stable or active. Through negative isolation, CD4+ and CD8+ T cells were obtained, while TEMRA cells were enriched using FACS. The RNA, about 0.45 to 1 ug, was put through reverse transcription using random hexamers. TCRdb called the immunoSEQ multiplex PCR reads again in MiXCR, with one record for every CDR3 protein. Altogether about 50,000 distinct CDR3 sequences are present, roughly 93% being singletons, with the ten largest covering about 0.54%. Comments on this clonotype: Its specificity is unknown.

The sequence derives from a human donor with multiple sclerosis. The sample consisted of CD8+ T cells from PBMCs. V usage is TRBV27 and J usage is TRBJ1-2; D remains unclear. The CDR3 protein is CASSFLSGEVGYGYTF. The CDR3 DNA reads TGTGCCAGCAGTTTTCTCTCTGGGGAGGTTGGCTATGGCTACACCTTC.